A single sample is the source of the 14 T cell receptor beta chains below, sequenced in a study of T cells in localized non-small cell lung cancer. Some clones are missing from TCRdb's copy, which holds only in-frame ones; the method was immunoSEQ multiplex PCR. The data contain approximately 33,000 clones, around 90% of them seen just once; the ten biggest clones take up roughly 7.2%. The sample here was peripheral blood, taken before any cancer treatment. These receptors were collected from a woman between 35 and 70 years old with stage I lung adenocarcinoma.

The chain links TRBV28 to TRBJ1-1; a possible D gene is TRBD1 (6 bases). The germline V gene encodes CDR1 MDHEN and CDR2 SYDVKM. V gave up 4 bases and J gave up 3 bases, with 24 bases separating them. This CDR3 has 18 residues. The CDR3 is CASSSSTEAGVIDTEAFF. Written as DNA, the CDR3 is TGTGCCAGCAGTTCTTCCACAGAGGCAGGGGTTATTGACACTGAAGCTTTCTTT.

This rearrangement joins TRBV6-1 to TRBJ2-1; 8 bases map to TRBD1. The V segment lost 6 bases and the J segment 8 bases; nucleotides outside the gene matches: 9. The CDR3 is 14 amino acids. Germline V gives CDR1 MNHNS, CDR2 SASEGT. This CDR3 is CASRGRTGWDEQFF. DNA of the CDR3: TGTGCCAGCAGGGGGAGGACAGGGTGGGATGAGCAGTTCTTC.

This chain joins TRBV5-4 and TRBJ2-5; D may correspond to TRBD1 or TRBD2 (5 bases each). This CDR3 comprises 14 residues. Germline lookup yields CDR1 SGHNT and CDR2 YYREEE (reference sequence). The V gene lost 4 bases and the J gene lost 1 base, with 11 bases spanning the gap. CDR3 DNA: TGTGCCAGCAGCCCGGGACCTCTCCAAGAGACCCAGTACTTC. It translates to CASSPGPLQETQYF.

This CDR3 reads CASSSGTPYEQYF. The CDR3 coding sequence is TGTGCCAGCAGCTCTGGGACTCCCTACGAGCAGTACTTC. V gene TRBV7-9 combines with J gene TRBJ2-7; D perhaps matches TRBD2 (6 bases). The CDR3 consists of 13 residues. Germline-derived CDR1 and CDR2 are SEHNR and FQNEAQ (reference sequence). Between the trimmed V and J ends, which lost 4 bases and 2 bases, there was a span of 9 bases.

Only a few counts were recorded for this clone. V usage is TRBV7-9 and J usage is TRBJ2-1, with 10 bases that match TRBD2. The length of the CDR3 is 15 residues. Per the germline V gene, CDR1 is SEHNR and CDR2 is FQNEAQ (reference sequence). Unmatched junction bases numbered 2, after V lost 2 bases and J lost 4 bases. CDR3 amino acids: CASSLTSGEYNEQFF. The CDR3 bases are TGTGCCAGCAGCTTAACTAGCGGGGAATACAATGAGCAGTTCTTC.

The genes are TRBV5-6 and TRBJ2-7; 11 positions match TRBD2. The CDR3 sequence is 16 residues long. Germline loops: CDR1 SGHDT, CDR2 YYEEEE. The trim removed 4 bases at V and 2 bases at J, leaving 8 bases unmatched. The CDR3 here is CASSGGSGGDTYEQYF. The CDR3 coding sequence is TGTGCCAGCAGCGGTGGTAGCGGGGGGGATACCTACGAGCAGTACTTC.

The V gene is TRBV30, the J gene TRBJ1-5, with D hard to call. The germline V gene has CDR1 GTSNPN and CDR2 SVGIG (reference sequence). V was trimmed by 2 bases and J by 1 base, leaving 12 bases between them. The CDR3 length is 15 residues. The CDR3, as DNA: TGTGCCTGGAGTTCGGGGAGCAACAGCAATCAGCCCCAGCATTTT. This translates into CAWSSGSNSNQPQHF.

The gene calls are TRBV4-1 and TRBJ1-2; no reliable D call. Trimming shortened V by 1 base and J by 2 bases, and 11 bases separated the two germline ends. The CDR3 has 15 amino acids. Per the germline V gene, CDR1 is MGHRA and CDR2 is YSYEKL. CDR3 region: CASSQGLGNNYGYTF. CDR3 nucleotide sequence: TGCGCCAGCAGCCAAGGTCTCGGCAACAACTATGGCTACACCTTC.

This clone was seen only a few times. CDR3 sequence: CASSARTHTGNTIYF. The CDR3, as DNA: TGTGCCAGCTCAGCTCGGACCCACACTGGAAACACCATATATTTT. The chain is built from TRBV18 and TRBJ1-3; no clear D gene. The CDR3 has 15 amino acids. Trimming cost V 5 bases and J 2 bases, with 13 bases left between them. Germline V gene sequence: CDR1 KGHSH, CDR2 LQKENI.

The gene calls are TRBV28 and TRBJ1-5; D remains unclear. V lost 2 bases, J lost 6 bases, and 11 bases lay in between. The CDR3 loop spans 14 amino acids. Germline V gene sequence: CDR1 MDHEN, CDR2 SYDVKM. The CDR3 DNA follows: TGTGCCAGCAGTTTAAGCATGGCGGGTCAGCCCCAGCATTTT. It translates to CASSLSMAGQPQHF.

The table lists this clone with a count of one. The rearrangement links TRBV27 to TRBJ2-5; D tentatively fits TRBD1 or TRBD2 (7 bases each). Germline V gives CDR1 MNHEY, CDR2 SMNVEV (reference sequence). This CDR3 spans 13 amino acids. Trimming shortened V by 8 bases and J by 5 bases, and 15 bases separated the two germline ends. The CDR3, as DNA: TGTGCCAGCGGAGACAGGGAGGGGGAGACCCAGTACTTC. Amino acid sequence: CASGDREGETQYF.

This chain joins TRBV5-6 and TRBJ2-1, with no clear D. This CDR3 contains 12 residues. V was trimmed by 1 base and J by 7 bases, leaving 6 bases between them. Germline V gene lookup returns CDR1 SGHDT and CDR2 YYEEEE. The CDR3 protein is CASSLYRNEQFF. The CDR3 nucleotides are TGTGCCAGCAGCTTGTACAGAAATGAGCAGTTCTTC.

This chain connects TRBV1 to TRBJ1-1. TRBV1 is given as a pseudogene. The CDR3 contains 16 residues. CDR3 nucleotides: TGCACCAGCAGCCAAGATTTGGAGGAGAAGGACACTGAAGCTTTCTTT. It codes for CTSSQDLEEKDTEAFF.

The V gene is TRBV6-6, the J gene TRBJ2-7; tentative D call: TRBD2 (6 bases). The V gene lost 2 bases and the J gene lost 0 bases, with 11 bases spanning the gap. The CDR3 has 15 residues. The germline V gene encodes CDR1 MNHNY and CDR2 SVGAGI (reference sequence). The CDR3 protein is CASSYPGLSSYEQYF. DNA of the CDR3: TGTGCCAGCAGTTACCCGGGACTTAGCTCCTACGAGCAGTACTTC.